The 20 T cell receptor beta chains presented below share a single source sample, sequenced in a study of blood T cell repertoires in COVID-19 (dated by TCRdb to 2018 to 2021). The library was built by means of the immunoSEQ multiplex PCR assay. Entries here come from immuneACCESS through TCRdb and include only in-frame sequences with V and J called. Some clones fail to appear in such tables; in the studies checked, an unresolved V gene covers under half of the shortfall, and the cause of the remainder is unknown. The sample contains about 320,000 clones, 65% to 90% of them found a single time. Around 7.8% of the sample belongs to the ten largest clones. Sequencing was carried out using peripheral blood. The source of these receptors is a human donor in a cohort sampled during active COVID-19.

This chain uses TRBV18 with TRBJ1-2, with D possibly matching TRBD1 (5 bases). Trimming cost V 4 bases and J 4 bases, with 10 bases left between them. Germline-derived CDR1 and CDR2 are KGHSH and LQKENI. This CDR3 has 13 residues. The CDR3 DNA reads TGTGCCAGCTCACGGGGGGTCGGCTATGGCTACACCTTC. This sequence encodes CASSRGVGYGYTF.

DNA for the CDR3: TGCGCCAGCAGACATACTGGAAACACCATATATTTT. Amino acids: CASRHTGNTIYF. The chain joins TRBV10-2 to TRBJ1-3; D gene ambiguous. Trimming pared 6 bases from V and 2 bases from J, leaving 5 bases between. Germline assignment: CDR1 WSHSY and CDR2 SAAADI. The CDR3 covers 12 residues.

The rearrangement links TRBV9 to TRBJ1-3; possible D gene TRBD1, 5 bases. V was clipped by 3 bases and J by 0 bases, with 13 bases between them. The CDR3 contains 16 residues. Germline V gene data show CDR1 as SGDLS and CDR2 as YYNGEE. The CDR3 loop is CASSARDSFSGNTIYF. The CDR3 coding sequence is TGTGCCAGCAGCGCACGAGACAGCTTCTCTGGAAACACCATATATTTT. Full variable domain (rest looked up from reference TRBV9 and TRBJ1-3): DSGVTQTPKHLITATGQRVTLRCSPRSGDLSVYWYQQSLDQGLQFLIQYYNGEERAKGNILERFSAQQFPDLHSELNLSSLELGDSALYFCASSARDSFSGNTIYFGEGSWLTVV.

In this sample, this clone turned up a few times. The V call is TRBV9, the J call TRBJ2-7, with 9 bases aligning to TRBD1. The CDR3 length is 15 residues. With V trimmed by 4 bases and J by 4 bases, 9 bases remained unmatched. Germline values: CDR1 SGDLS, CDR2 YYNGEE. CDR3 amino acids: CASSHAGTGLYEQYF. The DNA of the CDR3 is TGTGCCAGCAGCCACGCCGGGACAGGGTTATACGAGCAGTACTTC.

V usage is TRBV9 and J usage is TRBJ2-2; possibly TRBD1 for D (5 bases). The CDR3 runs to 17 residues. The germline V gene has CDR1 SGDLS and CDR2 YYNGEE. Between the trimmed V and J ends, which lost 3 bases and 2 bases, there was a span of 17 bases. CDR3 sequence reads: CASSAPTLRGNTGELFF. DNA for the CDR3: TGTGCCAGCAGCGCTCCCACACTAAGGGGTAACACCGGGGAGCTGTTTTTT.

V usage is TRBV28 and J usage is TRBJ1-1; 9 nucleotides align to TRBD1. J gave up 6 bases and V 3 bases, and 5 bases lay outside the gene matches. Germline CDR1 is MDHEN and CDR2 is SYDVKM. This CDR3 is built from 14 residues. CDR3 in amino acids: CASSFRTGASEAFF. The DNA of the CDR3 is TGTGCCAGCAGTTTTCGGACAGGGGCATCTGAAGCTTTCTTT.

J is TRBJ2-1 and V is TRBV24-1; 7 bases agree with TRBD2. Germline V gene data show CDR1 as KGHDR and CDR2 as SFDVKD. V lost 5 bases to trimming and J lost 5 bases; unmatched junction nucleotides: 2. CDR3 length: 13 residues. CDR3 region: CATSGLANNEQFF. DNA for the CDR3: TGTGCCACCAGTGGACTAGCTAACAATGAGCAGTTCTTC.

The rearrangement joins TRBV14 to TRBJ2-5; 8 bases fit TRBD2. The CDR3 is made up of 15 amino acids. Looked up from germline, CDR1 is SGHDN and CDR2 is FVKESK. Germline trimming cut 1 base from V and 5 bases from J; bases unmatched to any gene: 6. The CDR3 protein is CASSQALAGVETQYF. The DNA of the CDR3 is TGTGCCAGCAGCCAAGCTCTAGCGGGTGTCGAGACCCAGTACTTC.

This clone was found a few times. The rearrangement uses TRBV5-8 and TRBJ1-2; perhaps TRBD1 as D (5 bases). This CDR3 comprises 13 residues. V lost 4 bases to trimming and J lost 9 bases, with 16 bases between them. Germline assignment: CDR1 SGHTS and CDR2 YDEGEE. CDR3 amino acids: CASSQMDILRYTF. As DNA, the CDR3 is TGTGCCAGCAGCCAAATGGACATACTTCGCTACACCTTC.

This clone was recorded a few times. The chain employs TRBV10-1 and TRBJ2-2; D is unresolved. The CDR3 spans 15 residues. Trimming shortened V by 5 bases and J by 4 bases, and 14 bases separated the two germline ends. Germline CDR1 reads WNHNN; CDR2 reads SYGVQD (reference sequence). The CDR3 spells CASSPRRSPTGELFF. Here the CDR3 DNA reads TGCGCCAGCAGTCCCCGCAGGTCACCCACCGGGGAGCTGTTTTTT.

This chain uses TRBV7-9 with TRBJ1-1; no clear D. CDR1 is SEHNR, CDR2 FQNEAQ, per germline (reference sequence). V was clipped by 5 bases and J by 8 bases, with 9 bases between them. There are 11 residues in the CDR3. The CDR3 region has the DNA TGTGCCAGCAGCGCCCGGGTAGAAGCTTTCTTT. This codes for CASSARVEAFF.

This rearrangement joins TRBV12-5 to TRBJ2-3; D is perhaps TRBD1 (6 bases). The CDR3 is 15 amino acids. CDR1 is LGHNT, CDR2 FRNRAP, per germline. The germline V and J ends were trimmed by 9 bases and 4 bases, with 20 bases remaining between them. The CDR3 is CASSQGRHAADTQYF. The CDR3 nucleotides are TGTGCTAGCTCCCAGGGGAGACATGCGGCAGATACGCAGTATTTT.

The chain recombines TRBV14 with TRBJ1-2; maybe TRBD1 (5 bases). This CDR3 region has 17 residues. V shed 4 bases and J shed 1 base, with 19 bases lying between them. Looked up from germline, CDR1 is SGHDN and CDR2 is FVKESK. The DNA for the CDR3 is TGTGCCAGCAGCCTGGAGCGGGGGGGACCTTTTAACTATGGCTACACCTTC. Translation: CASSLERGGPFNYGYTF.

This clone was found a few times. The chain employs TRBV7-3 and TRBJ1-6; 8 positions match TRBD1. With 3 bases clipped from V and 10 bases from J, the junction kept 2 bases outside the gene matches. The CDR3 covers 13 residues. CDR1 is SGHTA and CDR2 is FQGTGA in the germline V gene. CDR3 loop: CASSLDRVSPLHF. CDR3 bases: TGTGCCAGCAGCTTGGACAGGGTGTCACCCCTCCACTTT.

The CDR3 bases are TGTGCCAGCCGACCTACAGGTCCCTATGGCTACACCTTC. Its translation is CASRPTGPYGYTF. The V and J genes are TRBV27 and TRBJ1-2, with TRBD1 as a possible D gene (5 bases). The CDR3 length is 13 residues. Germline lookup yields CDR1 MNHEY and CDR2 SMNVEV (reference sequence). V gave up 8 bases and J gave up 4 bases, with 14 bases separating them.

The rearrangement links TRBV4-2 to TRBJ1-1; 12 bases map to TRBD1. Trimming at V came to 4 bases and at J to 0 bases, leaving 9 bases not matched to a gene. This CDR3 has 18 residues. CDR1 is LGHNA, CDR2 YNFKEQ, per germline. The CDR3 region has the DNA TGTGCCAGCAGCCCCCAAAGGGGGACAGGGGGCTTGAACACTGAAGCTTTCTTT. Residues: CASSPQRGTGGLNTEAFF.

The chain recombines TRBV14 with TRBJ2-7, with a possible D match to TRBD1 (5 bases). Germline V gene sequence: CDR1 SGHDN, CDR2 FVKESK. The CDR3 loop spans 17 amino acids. V dropped 3 bases and J dropped 2 bases, with 20 bases sitting between them. CDR3 loop: CASSQATVLRAAYEQYF. CDR3 bases: TGTGCCAGCAGCCAGGCGACAGTCCTAAGGGCGGCCTACGAGCAGTACTTC.

This clone was detected a few times. CDR3 nucleotides: TGTGCCAGCAGCCAAGATCTGACAGGGGACTACGAGCAGTACTTC. It specifies CASSQDLTGDYEQYF. The V call is TRBV14, the J call TRBJ2-7, with 8 bases that match TRBD1. Per germline, CDR1 SGHDN and CDR2 FVKESK. This CDR3 spans 15 amino acids. V lost 0 bases and J lost 3; bases outside the gene matches: 4.

The chain joins TRBV12-3 or TRBV12-4 to TRBJ2-1; TRBD2 is a possible D gene (6 bases). With 0 bases removed from V and 14 bases from J, the gap between germline ends came to 14 bases. CDR3 size: 13 residues. The CDR3: CASSLARDLEKFF. CDR3 sequence (DNA): TGTGCCAGCAGTTTAGCTCGGGACTTAGAGAAGTTCTTC.

The V call is TRBV2, the J call TRBJ1-6; D ambiguous. Germline loops: CDR1 SNHLY, CDR2 FYNNEI. V was shortened by 3 bases and J by 5 bases, with 17 bases between the two germline ends. This CDR3 has 17 amino acids. This CDR3 is CASSEVQASVDNSPLHF. The CDR3 DNA sequence: TGTGCCAGCAGTGAGGTCCAGGCTAGCGTGGATAATTCACCCCTCCACTTT. Drawing the rest from reference TRBV2 and TRBJ1-6, the complete variable domain is EPEVTQTPSHQVTQMGQEVILRCVPISNHLYFYWYRQILGQKVEFLVSFYNNEISEKSEIFDDQFSVERPDGSNFTLKIRSTKLEDSAMYFCASSEVQASVDNSPLHFGNGTRLTVT.